These T cell receptor beta chains were read from a single sample in a study of CD8 T cells in ankylosing spondylitis. TCRdb passed the 5' RACE reads through MiXCR, listing each CDR3 protein once. Among 130,000 or so distinct CDR3 sequences, around 7% were seen once, and the ten largest hold more than 10%. Sequencing input: blood, either unsorted or a sorted T cell fraction (not recorded which). Every receptor here comes from a male donor with ankylosing spondylitis or in good health (not recorded which). CDR3s include the opening cysteine and the closing phenylalanine or tryptophan. Each record gives: clone size, J gene, V gene, D gene, CDR3 DNA, CDR3 protein. A D gene is named only where the DNA matches it firmly. Expanded clones are given a class, and other clones once, few, many or no size at all.

many	TRBJ2-7	TRBV6-1	.	TGTGCCAGCAGACGGGACTTACGCACGGGCGAGCAGTACTTC	CASRRDLRTGEQYF
many	TRBJ2-4	TRBV5-1	.	TGCGCCAGCAGCTTGGGGGATCTAGCCAAAAACATTCAGTACTTC	CASSLGDLAKNIQYF
many	TRBJ2-5	TRBV27	TRBD2	TGTGCCACTTGTGGCGGGGGGGAAGAGACCCAGTACTTC	CATCGGGEETQYF
many	TRBJ1-2	TRBV20-1	.	TGCAGTGCTAGAGATTCGCCCAGCTTGATGCATGGCTACACCTTC	CSARDSPSLMHGYTF
many	TRBJ1-4	TRBV7-2	.	TGTGCCAGCAGCCTGGCGACAGTACCGGATGAAAAACTGTTTTTT	CASSLATVPDEKLFF
many	TRBJ2-1	TRBV7-8	.	TGTGCCAGCAGCTTAGTCCCTAGCGCGATCTCCTACAATGAGCAGTTCTTC	CASSLVPSAISYNEQFF
many	TRBJ2-1	TRBV28	.	TGTGCCAGCAGCACAGGAAGCTCCTACAATGAGCAGTTCTTC	CASSTGSSYNEQFF
.	TRBJ2-3	TRBV24-1	.	TGTGCCACCAGTGACCTAGGGCCAGGAACGCAGTATTTT	CATSDLGPGTQYF
many	TRBJ2-7	TRBV4-3	.	TGCGCCAGCAAGGATACCGGGAGCTCTGGCGAGCAGTACTTC	CASKDTGSSGEQYF
many	TRBJ2-5	TRBV20-1	.	TGCACCACTCCGGGGGCCCAAGAGACCCAGTACTTC	CTTPGAQETQYF
.	TRBJ2-1	TRBV30	TRBD2	TGTGCCTGGAGTTGGGCGGGAGGCACCTACAATGAGCAGTTCTTC	CAWSWAGGTYNEQFF
many	TRBJ2-1	TRBV20-1	TRBD1	TGCAGTGCTAAACCTGCGGGACAGGGAATATACAATGAGCAGTTCTTC	CSAKPAGQGIYNEQFF
many	TRBJ2-1	TRBV20-1	.	TGCAGTGCTAGAAGTGACGTGACTGAGCAGTTCTTC	CSARSDVTEQFF
many	TRBJ1-5	TRBV9	TRBD1	TGTGCCAGCAGCGAGGGACAGGACAATCAGCCCCAGCATTTT	CASSEGQDNQPQHF
many	TRBJ2-5	TRBV20-1	TRBD2	TGCAGTGCTAGAGATCCCGGGGGGGAGACCCAGTACTTC	CSARDPGGETQYF
.	TRBJ2-2	TRBV5-1	.	TGCGCCAGCAGCTTGGGGCGGCCAAACACCGGGGAGCTGTTTTTT	CASSLGRPNTGELFF
many	TRBJ2-1	TRBV7-2	TRBD2	TGTGCCAGCAGCTTGACAGGGACTAGCGGAGCAGACAATGAGCAGTTCTTC	CASSLTGTSGADNEQFF
many	TRBJ1-5	TRBV6-1	.	TGTGCCAGCAGTGAATATTGGGGGGTGGAACAGCCCCAGCATTTT	CASSEYWGVEQPQHF
many	TRBJ1-1	TRBV7-9	.	TGTGCCAGCAGCTTAGAGGATTCGGCCACTGAAGCTTTCTTT	CASSLEDSATEAFF
.	TRBJ1-3	TRBV5-1	.	TGCGCCAGCAGCCCTTTAAGCGGAGGAAACACCATATATTTT	CASSPLSGGNTIYF
.	TRBJ2-1	TRBV3-1	.	TGTGCCAGCAGCCCCGGACTCCTCTCCTACAATGAGCAGTTCTTC	CASSPGLLSYNEQFF
many	TRBJ2-7	TRBV20-1	.	TGCAGTGCAAGCATTGACGGGAGTGCCTACGAGCAGTACTTC	CSASIDGSAYEQYF
many	TRBJ1-5	TRBV20-1	TRBD1	TGCAGTGCTAGAGAGATCGGCGGGACAGGCCAGCCGTATAGCAATCAGCCCCAGCATTTT	CSAREIGGTGQPYSNQPQHF
many	TRBJ1-1	TRBV7-3	TRBD1	TGTGCCAGCAGCTTGGACAGGTATTCTGAAGCTTTCTTT	CASSLDRYSEAFF
many	TRBJ2-1	TRBV20-1	.	TGCAGTGCTAGGGGCCAACATTACAATGAGCAGTTCTTC	CSARGQHYNEQFF
many	TRBJ2-7	TRBV19	TRBD1	TGTGCCAGTAGTCCCGGGACAGTTAGCTCCTACGAGCAGTACTTC	CASSPGTVSSYEQYF
few	TRBJ2-1	TRBV18	TRBD2	TGTGCCAGCTCACCTTCTAGCGGGGATAATCATGAGCAGTTCTTC	CASSPSSGDNHEQFF
many	TRBJ1-6	TRBV10-3	.	TGTGCCATCAGTGAGGGCAGGGATGGTTCACCCCTCCACTTT	CAISEGRDGSPLHF
few	TRBJ2-7	TRBV7-9	TRBD2	TGTGCCAGCAGCCCCGAAGGACTAGCGGGGACCTACGAGCAGTACTTC	CASSPEGLAGTYEQYF
many	TRBJ2-1	TRBV20-1	TRBD2	TGCAGTGCCAAGGCGGGAGGTCGCAATGAGCAGTTCTTC	CSAKAGGRNEQFF
many	TRBJ2-7	TRBV7-2	.	TGTGCCAGCAGCTTACTAGGGCCCTCCTACGAGCAGTACTTC	CASSLLGPSYEQYF
.	TRBJ1-1	TRBV29-1	.	TGCAGCGTTGTGATCGGGGCCAGGGGCTTCACTGAAGCTTTCTTT	CSVVIGARGFTEAFF
many	TRBJ1-5	TRBV12-3/TRBV12-4	.	TGTGCCAGCAGTCCACCGGGGGCTCGCTATCAGCCCCAGCATTTT	CASSPPGARYQPQHF
few	TRBJ2-1	TRBV11-1	TRBD2	TGTGCCAGCAGCTTTGTAAGCAAGACTAGCGGGAGGGAGGAGTACAATGAGCAGTTCTTC	CASSFVSKTSGREEYNEQFF
many	TRBJ1-2	TRBV7-8	.	TGTGCCAGCAGCTTAGGACTGACAGACCATGGCTACACCTTC	CASSLGLTDHGYTF